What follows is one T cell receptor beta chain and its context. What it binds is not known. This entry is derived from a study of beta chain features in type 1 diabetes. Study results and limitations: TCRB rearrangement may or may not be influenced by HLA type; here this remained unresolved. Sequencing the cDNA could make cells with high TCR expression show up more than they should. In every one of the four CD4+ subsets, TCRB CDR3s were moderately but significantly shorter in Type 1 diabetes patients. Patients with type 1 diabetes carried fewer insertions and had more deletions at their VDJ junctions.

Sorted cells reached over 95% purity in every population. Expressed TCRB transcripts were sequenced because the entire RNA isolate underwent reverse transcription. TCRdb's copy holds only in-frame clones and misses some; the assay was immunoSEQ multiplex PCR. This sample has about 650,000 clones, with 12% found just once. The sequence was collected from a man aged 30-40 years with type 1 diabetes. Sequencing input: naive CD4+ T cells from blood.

Here the CDR3 reads CASSPGTGGSYNEQFF. The CDR3 DNA is TGCGCCAGCAGCCCCGGGACAGGGGGATCCTACAATGAGCAGTTCTTC. This chain links TRBV5-1 with TRBJ2-1; 11 bases are shared with TRBD1. This CDR3 comprises 16 residues. Per the germline V gene, CDR1 is SGHRS and CDR2 is YFSETQ. With 4 bases clipped from V and 1 base from J, the junction kept 4 bases outside the gene matches.